Included here is one T cell receptor (beta chain) sequence, with context. Its target is not known. MiXCR, applied by TCRdb to the 5' RACE reads, yields one record per CDR3 protein. The sample contains 620,000 or so distinct CDR3 sequences, around 16% of which appear only once. This entry belongs to a study of T cells after yellow fever vaccination. Whole-study context: Any fraction with a low cell number was prepared using SMART-Seq v4 Ultra Low Input.

Study results and caveats: The booster saw the reappearance of most primary-vaccination clones (nearly 98% CD4, 88% CD8). There was a possibility that FACS-sorted repertoires contained abundant clonotypes contaminating from the bulk population. A weaker secondary response peaked on day 5, the primary on day 15.

This receptor was obtained from a man younger than 30 who received the YFV17D yellow fever vaccine. Source: PBMCs, taken around 5 days after the first yellow fever vaccination.

CDR3 nucleotides: TGCGCCGCTTCAAGCGGGCCTCTAGATACGCAGTATTTT. This translates into CAASSGPLDTQYF. This chain uses TRBV5-1 with TRBJ2-3, with D tentatively TRBD2 (6 bases). Germline CDR1 reads SGHRS; CDR2 reads YFSETQ. V lost 10 bases to trimming and J lost 5 bases, with 17 bases between them. This CDR3 has 13 residues.